One and the same sample provided the 14 T cell receptor beta chains below, sequenced in a study of Ad26.COV2.S vaccination and SARS-CoV-2 variants (dated by TCRdb to about 2021). Library prep was done by the immunoSEQ multiplex PCR assay. TCRdb's version of the immuneACCESS table is confined to in-frame rearrangements and falls short of the full clone set. An unresolved V gene accounts for under half of the shortfall where checked; the remainder is of unknown origin. This sample lists roughly 320,000 clones; around 87% were detected once. The ten largest clones capture more than 3% of the sample. What the treatment or condition label conveys for this sample: some 19 received Ad26.COV2.S at low or high dose, single or two shots; about 5 received placebo; per-sample allocation not given. For vaccine and placebo recipients, repertoires were sequenced using samples collected on day 63 after the first injection.

This sample comprised peripheral blood, obtained in a trial of Ad26.COV2.S vaccine versus placebo. The receptors here all came from a person between 18 and 59 years old who received the Ad26.COV2.S COVID-19 vaccine or a placebo.

V and J are TRBV3-1 (or the pseudogene TRBV3-2) and TRBJ2-3, with unresolved D. V lost 0 bases, J lost 8 bases, and 6 bases lay in between. CDR1 and CDR2 (germline): LGHDT, YNNKEL (reference sequence). This CDR3 spans 12 amino acids. The CDR3 loop is CASSQDEVTQYF. CDR3 nucleotides: TGTGCCAGCAGCCAAGATGAGGTTACGCAGTATTTT.

This chain's CDR3 is CASSRGQGDKGYTF. The CDR3 bases are TGTGCCAGCAGTAGGGGACAGGGGGATAAAGGCTACACCTTC. V usage is TRBV2 and J usage is TRBJ1-2, with 11 positions matching TRBD1. J was trimmed by 8 bases and V by 5 bases; bases with no gene match: 7. Germline-derived CDR1 and CDR2 are SNHLY and FYNNEI. The CDR3 extends over 14 amino acids.

This sequence joins TRBV4-1 and TRBJ1-5, with 7 bases that match TRBD1. CDR1 MGHRA and CDR2 YSYEKL come from the germline V gene. This CDR3 comprises 14 residues. Trimming removed 2 bases from V and 5 bases from J; junction bases left unmatched: 3. The chain's CDR3 is CASSQIQGYQPQHF. In DNA, the CDR3 is TGCGCCAGCAGCCAAATACAGGGGTATCAGCCCCAGCATTTT.

CDR3 residues: CASSISGGRIEQFF. CDR3 nucleotide sequence: TGTGCCAGTAGTATAAGCGGGGGCAGGATTGAGCAGTTCTTC. The V and J genes are TRBV19 and TRBJ2-1, with 8 bases aligning to TRBD2. The CDR3 totals 14 residues. Looked up from germline, CDR1 is LNHDA and CDR2 is SQIVND (reference sequence). Trimming took 2 bases from V and 9 from J; bases not matched to a gene: 6.

This chain connects TRBV5-1 to TRBJ1-1, with D tentatively TRBD1 (6 bases). Germline CDR1 is SGHRS and CDR2 is YFSETQ. Between the trimmed V and J ends, which lost 4 bases and 3 bases, there was a span of 13 bases. The CDR3 length is 14 residues. Written as DNA, the CDR3 is TGCGCCAGCAGCAGGGGCAGGGGTGACACTGAAGCTTTCTTT. Translating it yields CASSRGRGDTEAFF.

The chain employs TRBV7-8 and TRBJ2-7; 8 nucleotides match TRBD1. Looked up from germline, CDR1 is SGHVS and CDR2 is FQNEAQ. The V segment lost 5 bases and the J segment 7 bases; nucleotides outside the gene matches: 4. The length of the CDR3 is 12 residues. The CDR3 nucleotides are TGTGCCAGCAGCCCGGACAGGGAAGAGCAGTACTTC. Amino acid sequence: CASSPDREEQYF.

This chain joins TRBV7-6 and TRBJ2-3; a weak D match, TRBD2 (5 bases). The V gene's germline CDR1 is SGHVS and CDR2 FNYEAQ. This CDR3 region has 15 residues. V was cut by 1 base and J by 8 bases, with 16 bases left in between. The CDR3 DNA is TGTGCCAGCAGCTTAGGGGGTGGGAGCTTGGCTACGCAGTATTTT. Translation: CASSLGGGSLATQYF.

V gene TRBV11-3 combines with J gene TRBJ2-2; D uncertain. V was trimmed by 0 bases and J by 0 bases, leaving 8 bases between them. Germline CDR1 and CDR2: SGHNT and YENEEA. This CDR3 region has 16 residues. CDR3 in DNA: TGTGCCAGCAGCTTAGACGGCACTACGAACACCGGGGAGCTGTTTTTT. As protein: CASSLDGTTNTGELFF.

V usage is TRBV13 and J usage is TRBJ2-7, with D tentatively TRBD2 (6 bases). CDR1 is PRHDT and CDR2 is FYEKMQ in the germline V gene (reference sequence). V gave up 0 bases and J gave up 7 bases, with 22 bases separating them. The CDR3 is 17 amino acids. The CDR3 nucleotides are TGTGCCAGCAGCTTAGGTATCAGTACCATGCTCGGGGGTGAGCAGTACTTC. It translates to CASSLGISTMLGGEQYF.

This rearrangement joins TRBV30 to TRBJ2-2, with no clear D. This CDR3 is built from 12 residues. The germline V and J ends were trimmed by 2 bases and 5 bases, with 6 bases remaining between them. Germline V gives CDR1 GTSNPN, CDR2 SVGIG (reference sequence). The CDR3, as DNA: TGTGCCTGGAGTTCCGGGACCGGGGAGCTGTTTTTT. It yields the protein CAWSSGTGELFF.

This clone was counted once. This rearrangement joins TRBV7-9 to TRBJ1-3, with 7 bases lining up with TRBD1. The trim removed 5 bases at V and 4 bases at J, leaving 11 bases unmatched. Germline V gene sequence: CDR1 SEHNR, CDR2 FQNEAQ (reference sequence). The CDR3 consists of 16 residues. The CDR3 spells CASSPREGAYGNTIYF. The CDR3 DNA follows: TGTGCCAGCAGCCCCCGGGAGGGGGCGTACGGAAACACCATATATTTT. The entire variable domain, with the rest obtained from reference TRBV7-9 and TRBJ1-3, is as follows: DTGVSQNPRHKITKRGQNVTFRCDPISEHNRLYWYRQTLGQGPEFLTYFQNEAQLEKSRLLSDRFSAERPKGSFSTLEIQRTEQGDSAMYLCASSPREGAYGNTIYFGEGSWLTVV.

The chain recombines TRBV9 with TRBJ1-2; D may be TRBD1 (6 bases). Trimming pared 0 bases from V and 2 bases from J, leaving 11 bases between. Germline V gene data show CDR1 as SGDLS and CDR2 as YYNGEE. The CDR3 covers 15 residues. CDR3 sequence reads: CASSVDAGANYGYTF. Here the CDR3 DNA reads TGTGCCAGCAGCGTAGATGCAGGGGCGAACTATGGCTACACCTTC. The complete variable domain, with remaining parts taken from reference TRBV9 and TRBJ1-2, reads DSGVTQTPKHLITATGQRVTLRCSPRSGDLSVYWYQQSLDQGLQFLIQYYNGEERAKGNILERFSAQQFPDLHSELNLSSLELGDSALYFCASSVDAGANYGYTFGSGTRLTVV.

The chain couples TRBV5-6 to TRBJ1-5; D possibly corresponds to TRBD1 (5 bases). Germline V gene sequence: CDR1 SGHDT, CDR2 YYEEEE. The CDR3 spans 16 residues. Trimming cost V 1 base and J 0 bases, with 11 bases left between them. CDR3 loop: CASSLRPGVSNQPQHF. CDR3 nucleotide sequence: TGTGCCAGCAGCTTGCGCCCGGGGGTTAGCAATCAGCCCCAGCATTTT. Combining the CDR3 with reference TRBV5-6 and TRBJ1-5 gives the whole variable domain DAGVTQSPTHLIKTRGQQVTLRCSPKSGHDTVSWYQQALGQGPQFIFQYYEEEERQRGNFPDRFSGHQFPNYSSELNVNALLLGDSALYLCASSLRPGVSNQPQHFGDGTRLSIL.

The chain carries TRBV6-4 and TRBJ1-2; D may be TRBD1 (6 bases). The germline CDR1 and CDR2 sequences are MRHNA and SNTAGT. The CDR3 covers 13 residues. V gave up 6 bases and J gave up 4 bases, with 12 bases separating them. This CDR3 reads CASRDSHTYGYTF. The CDR3 region has the DNA TGTGCCAGCAGGGACAGCCATACCTATGGCTACACCTTC.